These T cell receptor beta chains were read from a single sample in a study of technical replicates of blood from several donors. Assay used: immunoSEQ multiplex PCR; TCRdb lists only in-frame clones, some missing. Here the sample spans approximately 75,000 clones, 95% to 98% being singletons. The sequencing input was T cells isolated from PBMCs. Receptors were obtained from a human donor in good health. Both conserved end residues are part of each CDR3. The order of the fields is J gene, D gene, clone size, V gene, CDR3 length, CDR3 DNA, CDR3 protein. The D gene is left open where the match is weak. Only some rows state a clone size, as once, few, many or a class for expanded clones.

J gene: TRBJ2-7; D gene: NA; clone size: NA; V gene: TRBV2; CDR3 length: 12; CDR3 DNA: TGTGCCAGCAGTCTCCAGGGCTACGAGCAGTACTTC; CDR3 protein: CASSLQGYEQYF
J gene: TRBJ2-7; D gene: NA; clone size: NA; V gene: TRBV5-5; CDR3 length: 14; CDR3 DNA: TGTGCCAGCAGCTTTGGGGGCGCTGGGAATGAGCAGTACTTC; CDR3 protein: CASSFGGAGNEQYF
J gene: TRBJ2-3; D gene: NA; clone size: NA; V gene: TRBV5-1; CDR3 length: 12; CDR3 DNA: TGCGCCAGCAGCTCCGATCATGGGAGCCAGTTATTT; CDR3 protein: CASSSDHGSQLF
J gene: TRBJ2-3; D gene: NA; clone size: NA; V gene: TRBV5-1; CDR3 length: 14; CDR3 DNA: TGCGCCAGCAGCTTGGACGGGAACACAGATACGCAGTATTTT; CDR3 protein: CASSLDGNTDTQYF
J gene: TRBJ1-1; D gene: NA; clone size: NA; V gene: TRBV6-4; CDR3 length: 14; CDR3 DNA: TGTGCCAGCAGTGACTTACCCGGGAACACTGAAGCTTTCTTT; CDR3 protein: CASSDLPGNTEAFF
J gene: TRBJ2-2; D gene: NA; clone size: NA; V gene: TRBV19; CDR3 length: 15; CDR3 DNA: TGTGCCAGTAGTATAGACGCGATAAACACCGGGGAGCTGTTTTTT; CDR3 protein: CASSIDAINTGELFF
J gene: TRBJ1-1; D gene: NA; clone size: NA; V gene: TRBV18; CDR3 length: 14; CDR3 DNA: TGTGCCAGCTCACCCCAAGCACAGGGCACTGAAGCTTTCTTT; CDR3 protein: CASSPQAQGTEAFF
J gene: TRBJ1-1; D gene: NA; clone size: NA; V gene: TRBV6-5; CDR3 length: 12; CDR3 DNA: TGTGCCAGCAGTTACTCCCGGGAGGAAGCTTTCTTT; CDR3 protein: CASSYSREEAFF
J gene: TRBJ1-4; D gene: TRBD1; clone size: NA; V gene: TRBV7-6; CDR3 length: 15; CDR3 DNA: TGTGCCAGCAGCGCCCATACAGGGGGGAATGGAAAACTGTTTTTT; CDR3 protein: CASSAHTGGNGKLFF
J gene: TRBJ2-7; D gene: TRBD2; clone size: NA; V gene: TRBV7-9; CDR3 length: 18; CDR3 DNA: TGTGCCAGCAGCTTAGCAGGGCCTCTCCTAGCGGGACGAGGAGAGCAGTACTTC; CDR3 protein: CASSLAGPLLAGRGEQYF
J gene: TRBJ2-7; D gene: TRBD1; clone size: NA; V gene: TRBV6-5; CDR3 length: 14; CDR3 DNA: TGTGCCAGCAGTTCCGGGACAGTAGCCTACGAGCAGTACTTC; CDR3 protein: CASSSGTVAYEQYF
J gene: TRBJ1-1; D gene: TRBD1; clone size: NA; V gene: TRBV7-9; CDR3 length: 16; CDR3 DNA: TGTGCCAGCAGCTCACACCGTGGACAGGGGGACACTGAAGCTTTCTTT; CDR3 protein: CASSSHRGQGDTEAFF
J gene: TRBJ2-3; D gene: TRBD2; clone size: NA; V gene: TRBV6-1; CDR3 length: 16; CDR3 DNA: TGTGCCAGCAGTGAATTAGCGGGGGGGCCAACAGATACGCAGTATTTT; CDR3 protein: CASSELAGGPTDTQYF
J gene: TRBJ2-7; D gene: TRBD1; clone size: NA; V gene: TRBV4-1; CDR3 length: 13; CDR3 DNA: TGCGCCAGCAGCCGGACCCGGGACAGAGAGCAGTACTTC; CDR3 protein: CASSRTRDREQYF
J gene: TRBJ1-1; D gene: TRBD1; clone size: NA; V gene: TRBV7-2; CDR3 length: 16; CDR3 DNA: TGTGCCAGCAGCTTCGGACAGGACGGACAGAACACTGAAGCTTTCTTT; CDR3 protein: CASSFGQDGQNTEAFF
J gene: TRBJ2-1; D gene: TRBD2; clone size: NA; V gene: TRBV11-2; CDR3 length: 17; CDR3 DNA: TGTGCCAGCAGCTTTGCCGGACTAGCGGGGGGGGTGTTTGAGCAGTTCTTC; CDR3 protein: CASSFAGLAGGVFEQFF
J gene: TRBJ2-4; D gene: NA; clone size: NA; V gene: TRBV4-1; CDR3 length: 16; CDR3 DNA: TGCGCCAGCAGCCAAGTAGGGGGAGTGGATGTGAACATTCAGTACTTC; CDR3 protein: CASSQVGGVDVNIQYF
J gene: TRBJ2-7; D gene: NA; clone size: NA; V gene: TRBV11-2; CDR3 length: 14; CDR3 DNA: TGTGCCAGCAGCCTAAGGACAGGGAGGGACGAGCAGTACTTC; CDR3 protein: CASSLRTGRDEQYF
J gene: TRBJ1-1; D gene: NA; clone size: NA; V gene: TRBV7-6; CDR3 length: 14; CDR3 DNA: TGTGCCAGCAGCTTAGCAGGGGGAGGGACTGAAGCTTTCTTT; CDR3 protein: CASSLAGGGTEAFF
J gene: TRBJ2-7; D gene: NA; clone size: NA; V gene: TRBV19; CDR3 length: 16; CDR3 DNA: TGTGCCAGTAGTATTTCTTATGGGACTCTCGCCTACGAGCAGTACTTC; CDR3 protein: CASSISYGTLAYEQYF
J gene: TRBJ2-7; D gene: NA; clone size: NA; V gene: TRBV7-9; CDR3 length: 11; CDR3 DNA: TGTGCCAGCAGCTTAGAGGGGGTCCCGAAATTC; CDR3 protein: CASSLEGVPKF
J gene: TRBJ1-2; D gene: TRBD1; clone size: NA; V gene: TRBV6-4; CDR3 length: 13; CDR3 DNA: TGTGCCAGAAAGAGACAGGGGAGGAATGGCTACACCTTC; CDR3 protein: CARKRQGRNGYTF
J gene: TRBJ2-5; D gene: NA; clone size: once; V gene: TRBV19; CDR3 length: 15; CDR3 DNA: TGTGCCAGTAGTATAGAAGGAGACAGAGGAGAGACCCAGTACTTC; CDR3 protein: CASSIEGDRGETQYF
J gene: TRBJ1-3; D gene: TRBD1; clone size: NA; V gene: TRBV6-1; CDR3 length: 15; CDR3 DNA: TGTGCCAGCAGGGATTACAGGGGATCCGGAAACACCATATATTTT; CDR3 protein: CASRDYRGSGNTIYF
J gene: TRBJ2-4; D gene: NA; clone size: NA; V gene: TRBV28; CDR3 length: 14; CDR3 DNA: TGTGCCAGCAGGTCCGACAGGAGAGGGAACATTCAGTACTTC; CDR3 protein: CASRSDRRGNIQYF
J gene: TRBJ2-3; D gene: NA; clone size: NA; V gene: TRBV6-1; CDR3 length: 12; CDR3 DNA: TGTGCCAGCAGTGAAGTCGGGGATACGCAGTATTTT; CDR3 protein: CASSEVGDTQYF
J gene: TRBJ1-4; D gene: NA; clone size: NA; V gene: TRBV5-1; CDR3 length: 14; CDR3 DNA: TGCGCCAGCAGCTTGGTAAACGGAGATGAAAAACTGTTTTTT; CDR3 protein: CASSLVNGDEKLFF
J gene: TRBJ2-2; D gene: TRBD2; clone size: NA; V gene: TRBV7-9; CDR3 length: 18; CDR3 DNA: TGTGCCAGCAGCTTATTTCGAGCGGGAGGCCCGAACACCGGGGAGCTGTTTTTT; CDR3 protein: CASSLFRAGGPNTGELFF
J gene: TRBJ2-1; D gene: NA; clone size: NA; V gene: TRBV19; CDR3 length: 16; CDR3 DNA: TGTGCCAGTAGTATAGGGACAAGGGGGTTTATGGATGAGCAGTTCTTC; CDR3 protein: CASSIGTRGFMDEQFF
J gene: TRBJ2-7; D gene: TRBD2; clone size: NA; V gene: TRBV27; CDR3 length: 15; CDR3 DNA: TGTGCCAGCAGTTTAAGGACTAGCGTATCCTACGAGCAGTACTTC; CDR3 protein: CASSLRTSVSYEQYF
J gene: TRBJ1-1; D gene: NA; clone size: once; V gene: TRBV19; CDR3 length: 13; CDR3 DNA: TGTGCCAGTAGTATGATCAGGGGCACTGAAGCTTTCTTT; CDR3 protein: CASSMIRGTEAFF
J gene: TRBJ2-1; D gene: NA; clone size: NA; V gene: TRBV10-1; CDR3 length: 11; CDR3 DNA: TGCGCCAGCAGCCGATGCGGGGTAAAGTTCTTC; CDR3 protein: CASSRCGVKFF
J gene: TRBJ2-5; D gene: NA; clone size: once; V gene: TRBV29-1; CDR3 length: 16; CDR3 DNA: TGCAGCGTTGATTTTGGGTATAGGGGCCACCAAGAGACCCAGTACTTC; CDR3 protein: CSVDFGYRGHQETQYF
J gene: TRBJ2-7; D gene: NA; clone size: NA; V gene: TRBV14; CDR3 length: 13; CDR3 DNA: TGTGCCAGCAGCCGGTGGAGCATCTCCGAGCAGTACTTC; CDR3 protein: CASSRWSISEQYF
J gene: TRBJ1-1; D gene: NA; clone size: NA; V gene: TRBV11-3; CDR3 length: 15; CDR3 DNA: TGTGCCAGCAGTTTATACGGGGAGGTGAACACTGAAGCTTTCTTT; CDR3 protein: CASSLYGEVNTEAFF
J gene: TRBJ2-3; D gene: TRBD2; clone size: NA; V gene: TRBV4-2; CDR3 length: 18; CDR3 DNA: TGTGCCAGCAGCCAAGATCCGAGTCGGGGGGAGAGCACAGATACGCAGTATTTT; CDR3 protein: CASSQDPSRGESTDTQYF